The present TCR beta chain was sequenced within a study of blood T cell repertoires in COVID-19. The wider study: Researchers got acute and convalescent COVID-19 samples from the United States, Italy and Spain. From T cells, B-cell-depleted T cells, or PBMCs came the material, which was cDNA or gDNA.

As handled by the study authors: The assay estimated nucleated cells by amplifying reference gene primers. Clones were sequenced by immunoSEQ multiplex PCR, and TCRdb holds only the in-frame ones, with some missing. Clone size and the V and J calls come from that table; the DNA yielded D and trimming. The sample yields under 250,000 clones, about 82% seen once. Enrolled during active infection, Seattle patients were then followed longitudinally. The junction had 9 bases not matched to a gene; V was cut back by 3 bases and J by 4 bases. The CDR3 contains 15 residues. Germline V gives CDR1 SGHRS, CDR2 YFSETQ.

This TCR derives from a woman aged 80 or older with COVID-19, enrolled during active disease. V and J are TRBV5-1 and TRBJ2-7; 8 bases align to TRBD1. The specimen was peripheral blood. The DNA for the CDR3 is TGCGCCAGCAGCTCCAATACCGGGACAGGATACGAGCAGTACTTC. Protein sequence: CASSSNTGTGYEQYF. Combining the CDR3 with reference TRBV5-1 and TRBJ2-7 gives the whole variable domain KAGVTQTPRYLIKTRGQQVTLSCSPISGHRSVSWYQQTPGQGLQFLFEYFSETQRNKGNFPGRFSGRQFSNSRSEMNVSTLELGDSALYLCASSSNTGTGYEQYFGPGTRLTVT.